This TCR beta chain was obtained from a study of shared clonotypes between healthy human individuals. General observations from the study: What naive subsets generally showed was a larger estimated richness than memory subsets showed. The genetic and exposure-history diversity represented was limited by few donors.

Deletions cut 3 bases from V and 2 bases from J, with 10 bases between. The germline V gene encodes CDR1 SQVTM and CDR2 ANQGSEA. The CDR3 extends over 13 amino acids. This clone was counted a few times. Its antigen is still unknown. The authors loaded about 200 ng DNA, about 30,000 T cell genomes, into sorted-subset replicate PCRs. As processed by the authors: ImmunoSEQ only sent back junction sequences with no quality scores, so filtering was done differently. The method was immunoSEQ multiplex PCR; TCRdb's version includes in-frame clones alone and lacks a portion of them. The V and J calls and clone size come from that table; D and trimming were worked out from the DNA. The top ten clones hold about 0.37% of a sample with roughly 2.2 million clones, more than 85% of them seen once.

Sequencing input: naive CD4+ T cells from PBMCs. Subset reported: CD45RA+ positively selected. The genes are TRBV29-1 and TRBJ2-5; perhaps TRBD2 as D (6 bases). The receptor comes from a young man in good health. Some clones in this sample may be carry-over from other donors' samples. CDR3 sequence: CSVDVRGQETQYF. Written as DNA, the CDR3 is TGCAGCGTTGACGTCCGGGGGCAAGAGACCCAGTACTTC.